This T cell receptor beta chain originates from a study of regulatory T cells in long-lasting Graves disease. Regarding time point: newly diagnosed GD, antithyroid drugs for less than 3 months. PBMCs provided the RNA from which the TCR library was made. Germline V gene data show CDR1 as LNHDA and CDR2 as SQIVND (reference sequence). With 6 bases removed from V and 4 bases from J, the gap between germline ends came to 18 bases. This CDR3 contains 15 residues. To note about this clonotype: A much larger clone differs by one base, so this may be a read error.

To make TCR beta libraries, researchers used iRepertoire HTBI primers and Arm-PCR of CDR3 regions. TCRdb itself ran the multiplex PCR reads through MiXCR, one entry per CDR3 protein. Of just over 600,000 distinct CDR3 sequences in the sample, roughly 15% were seen once. The same sample was also used in a study of T cells in Graves' hyperthyroidism and ophthalmopathy.

The sequence derives from a woman aged 25 to 45 with Graves disease. J is TRBJ1-2 and V is TRBV19, with TRBD1 as a possible D gene (5 bases). This specimen was peripheral blood mononuclear cells (PBMCs), taken at new diagnosis, from a patient treated with antithyroid drugs. The CDR3 here is CASRAGAGHIYGYTF. The CDR3 region has the DNA TGTGCCAGTAGGGCCGGGGCAGGCCATATCTATGGCTACACCTTC.